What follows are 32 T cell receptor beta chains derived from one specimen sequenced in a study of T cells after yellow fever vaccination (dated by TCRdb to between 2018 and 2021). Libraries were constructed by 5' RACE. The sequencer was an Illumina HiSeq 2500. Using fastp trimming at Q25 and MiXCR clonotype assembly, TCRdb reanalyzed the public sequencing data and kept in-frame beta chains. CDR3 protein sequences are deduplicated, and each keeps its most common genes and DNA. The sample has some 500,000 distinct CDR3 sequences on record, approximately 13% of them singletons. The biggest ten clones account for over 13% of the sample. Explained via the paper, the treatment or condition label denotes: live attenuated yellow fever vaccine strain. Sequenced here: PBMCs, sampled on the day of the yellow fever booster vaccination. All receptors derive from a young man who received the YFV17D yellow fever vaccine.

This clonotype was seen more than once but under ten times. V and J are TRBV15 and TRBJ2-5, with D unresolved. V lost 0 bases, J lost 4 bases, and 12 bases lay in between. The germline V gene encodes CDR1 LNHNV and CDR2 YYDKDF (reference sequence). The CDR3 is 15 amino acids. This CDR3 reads CATSRDLGRGETQYF. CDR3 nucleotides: TGTGCCACCAGCAGAGATCTTGGGCGCGGAGAGACCCAGTACTTC. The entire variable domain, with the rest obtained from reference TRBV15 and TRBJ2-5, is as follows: DAMVIQNPRYQVTQFGKPVTLSCSQTLNHNVMYWYQQKSSQAPKLLFHYYDKDFNNEADTPDNFQSRRPNTSFCFLDIRSPGLGDTAMYLCATSRDLGRGETQYFGPGTRLLVL.

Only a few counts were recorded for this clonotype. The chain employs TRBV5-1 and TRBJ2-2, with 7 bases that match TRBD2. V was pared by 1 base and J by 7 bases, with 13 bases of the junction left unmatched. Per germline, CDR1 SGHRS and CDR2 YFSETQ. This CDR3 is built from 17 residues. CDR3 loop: CASSLPPGGSGGGELFF. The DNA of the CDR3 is TGCGCCAGCAGCTTGCCCCCCGGCGGGAGTGGCGGCGGGGAGCTGTTTTTT.

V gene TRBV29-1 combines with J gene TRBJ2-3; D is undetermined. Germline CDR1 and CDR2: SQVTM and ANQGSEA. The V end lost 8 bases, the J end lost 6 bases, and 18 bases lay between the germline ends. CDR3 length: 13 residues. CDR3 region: CSWAWALGDTQYF. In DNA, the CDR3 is TGCAGCTGGGCTTGGGCCCTTGGGGATACGCAGTATTTT.

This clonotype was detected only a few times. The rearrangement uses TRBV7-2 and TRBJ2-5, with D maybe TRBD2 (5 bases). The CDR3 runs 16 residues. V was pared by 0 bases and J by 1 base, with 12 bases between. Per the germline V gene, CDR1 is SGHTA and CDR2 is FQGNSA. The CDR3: CASSLAASSVQETQYF. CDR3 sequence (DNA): TGTGCCAGCAGCTTAGCGGCTAGCTCAGTCCAAGAGACCCAGTACTTC.

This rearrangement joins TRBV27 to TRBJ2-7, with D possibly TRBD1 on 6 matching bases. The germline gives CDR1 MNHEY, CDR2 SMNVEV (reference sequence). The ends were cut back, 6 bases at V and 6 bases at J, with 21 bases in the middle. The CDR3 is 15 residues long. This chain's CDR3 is CASSPGLQGKIEQYF. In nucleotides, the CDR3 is TGTGCCAGCAGCCCCGGCCTACAGGGAAAGATCGAGCAGTACTTC.

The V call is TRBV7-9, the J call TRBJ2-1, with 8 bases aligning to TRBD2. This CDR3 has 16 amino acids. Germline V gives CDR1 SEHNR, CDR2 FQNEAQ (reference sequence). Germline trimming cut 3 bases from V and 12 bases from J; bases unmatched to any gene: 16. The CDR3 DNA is TGTGCCAGCAGCTTCGGCGGACTAGCTCACTTCGGTGGGCAGTTCTTC. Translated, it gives CASSFGGLAHFGGQFF.

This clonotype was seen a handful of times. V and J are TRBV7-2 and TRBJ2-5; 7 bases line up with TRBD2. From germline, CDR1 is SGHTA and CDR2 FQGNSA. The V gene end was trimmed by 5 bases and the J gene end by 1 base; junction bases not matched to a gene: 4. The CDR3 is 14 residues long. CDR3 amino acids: CASSASGLQETQYF. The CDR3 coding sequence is TGTGCCAGCAGCGCTAGCGGCCTCCAAGAGACCCAGTACTTC. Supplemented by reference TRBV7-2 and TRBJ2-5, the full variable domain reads GAGVSQSPSNKVTEKGKDVELRCDPISGHTALYWYRQSLGQGLEFLIYFQGNSAPDKSGLPSDRFSAERTGGSVSTLTIQRTQQEDSAVYLCASSASGLQETQYFGPGTRLLVL.

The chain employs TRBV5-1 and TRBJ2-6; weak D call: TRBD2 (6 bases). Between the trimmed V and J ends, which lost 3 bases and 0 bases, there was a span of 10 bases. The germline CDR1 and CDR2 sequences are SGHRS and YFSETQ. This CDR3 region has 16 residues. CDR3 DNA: TGCGCCAGCAGCTGGGACTCCAACTCTGGGGCCAACGTCCTGACTTTC. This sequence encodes CASSWDSNSGANVLTF.

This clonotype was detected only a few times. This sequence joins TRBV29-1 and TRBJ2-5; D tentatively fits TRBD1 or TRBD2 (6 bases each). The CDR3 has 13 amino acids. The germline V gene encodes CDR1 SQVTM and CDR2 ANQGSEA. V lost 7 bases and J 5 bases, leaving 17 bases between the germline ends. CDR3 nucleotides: TGCAGCGCTGCTCCGGGGGCCGGTGAGACCCAGTACTTC. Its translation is CSAAPGAGETQYF.

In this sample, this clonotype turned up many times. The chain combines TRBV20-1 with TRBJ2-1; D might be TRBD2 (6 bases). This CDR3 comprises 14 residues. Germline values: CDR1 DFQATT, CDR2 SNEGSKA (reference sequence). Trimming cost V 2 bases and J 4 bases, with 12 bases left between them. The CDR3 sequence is CSARIPGLYNEQFF. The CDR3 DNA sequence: TGCAGTGCTAGAATACCGGGACTTTACAATGAGCAGTTCTTC.

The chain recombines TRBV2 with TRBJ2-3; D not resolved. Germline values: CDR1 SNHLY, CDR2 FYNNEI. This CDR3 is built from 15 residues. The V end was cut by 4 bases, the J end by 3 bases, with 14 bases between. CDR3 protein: CASSVGSGSTDTQYF. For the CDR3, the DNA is TGTGCCAGCAGTGTAGGGTCAGGATCGACAGATACGCAGTATTTT.

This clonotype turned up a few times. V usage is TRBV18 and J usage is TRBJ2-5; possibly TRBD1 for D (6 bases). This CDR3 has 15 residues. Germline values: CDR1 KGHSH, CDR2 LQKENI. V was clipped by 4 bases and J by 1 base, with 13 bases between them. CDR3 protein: CASSLSSTGQETQYF. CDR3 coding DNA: TGTGCCAGCTCACTTTCATCGACAGGCCAAGAGACCCAGTACTTC. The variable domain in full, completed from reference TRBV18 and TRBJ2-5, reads NAGVMQNPRHLVRRRGQEARLRCSPMKGHSHVYWYRQLPEEGLKFMVYLQKENIIDESGMPKERFSAEFPKEGPSILRIQQVVRGDSAAYFCASSLSSTGQETQYFGPGTRLLVL.

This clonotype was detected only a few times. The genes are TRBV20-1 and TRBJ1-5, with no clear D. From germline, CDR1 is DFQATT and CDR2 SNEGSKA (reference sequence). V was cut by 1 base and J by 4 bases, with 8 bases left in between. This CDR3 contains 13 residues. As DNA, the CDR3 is TGCAGTGCTAGAGGCCACCTTAATCAGCCCCAGCATTTT. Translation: CSARGHLNQPQHF.

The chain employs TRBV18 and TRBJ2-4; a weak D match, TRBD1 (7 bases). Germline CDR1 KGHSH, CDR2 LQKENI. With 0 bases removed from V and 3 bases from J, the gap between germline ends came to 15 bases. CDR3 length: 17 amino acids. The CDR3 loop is CASSPPLRGVVKNIQYF. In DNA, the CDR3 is TGTGCCAGCTCACCACCTCTCAGGGGGGTGGTCAAAAACATTCAGTACTTC.

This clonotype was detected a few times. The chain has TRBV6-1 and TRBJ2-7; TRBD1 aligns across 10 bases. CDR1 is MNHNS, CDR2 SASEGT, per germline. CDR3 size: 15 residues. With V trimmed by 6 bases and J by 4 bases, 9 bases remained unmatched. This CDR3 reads CASRRGTGASYEQYF. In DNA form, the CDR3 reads TGTGCCAGCAGAAGAGGGACAGGGGCATCGTACGAGCAGTACTTC.

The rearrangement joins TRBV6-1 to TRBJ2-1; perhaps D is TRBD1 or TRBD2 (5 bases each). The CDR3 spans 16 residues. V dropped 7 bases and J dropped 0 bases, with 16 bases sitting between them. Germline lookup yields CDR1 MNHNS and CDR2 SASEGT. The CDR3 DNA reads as TGTGCCAGCAAGGTAAAAAGAGGGGTCTCCTACAATGAGCAGTTCTTC. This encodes CASKVKRGVSYNEQFF.

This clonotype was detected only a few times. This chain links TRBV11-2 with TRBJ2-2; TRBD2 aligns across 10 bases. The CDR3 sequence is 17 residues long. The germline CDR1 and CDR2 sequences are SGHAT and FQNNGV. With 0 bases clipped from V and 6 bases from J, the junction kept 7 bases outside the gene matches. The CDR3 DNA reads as TGTGCCAGCAGCTTAGAAGTCCTAGCGGGAGTGGCCGGGGAGCTGTTTTTT. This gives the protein CASSLEVLAGVAGELFF.

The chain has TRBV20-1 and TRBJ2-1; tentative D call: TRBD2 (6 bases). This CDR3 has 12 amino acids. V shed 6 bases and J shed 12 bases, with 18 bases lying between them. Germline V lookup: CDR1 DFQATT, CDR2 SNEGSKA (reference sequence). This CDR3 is CSARLEVGGQFF. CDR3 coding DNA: TGCAGTGCCAGACTAGAAGTGGGGGGGCAGTTCTTC.

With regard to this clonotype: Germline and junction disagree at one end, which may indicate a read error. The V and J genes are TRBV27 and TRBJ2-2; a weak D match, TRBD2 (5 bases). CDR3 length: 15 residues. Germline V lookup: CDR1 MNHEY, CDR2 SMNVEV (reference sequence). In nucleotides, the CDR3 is TGTGCCAGAAGTTTAGCGAACGCGAACACCGGGGAGCTGTTTTTT. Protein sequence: CARSLANANTGELFF.

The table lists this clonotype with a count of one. CDR3 in DNA: TGTGCCAGCAGCTTTGCCCCAGGGACGGATGCGTACAATGAGCAGTTCTTC. It codes for CASSFAPGTDAYNEQFF. This chain connects TRBV7-6 to TRBJ2-1, with D perhaps matching TRBD1 or TRBD2 (5 bases each). Trimming shortened V by 3 bases and J by 4 bases, and 19 bases separated the two germline ends. The CDR3 totals 17 residues. CDR1 is SGHVS and CDR2 is FNYEAQ in the germline V gene.

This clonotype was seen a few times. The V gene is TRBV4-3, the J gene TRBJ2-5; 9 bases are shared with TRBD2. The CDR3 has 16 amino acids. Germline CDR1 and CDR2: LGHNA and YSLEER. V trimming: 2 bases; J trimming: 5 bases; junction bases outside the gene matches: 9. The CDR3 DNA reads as TGCGCCAGCAGCCAACTGGCGGGAGGGCCTTCGGAGACCCAGTACTTC. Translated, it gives CASSQLAGGPSETQYF.

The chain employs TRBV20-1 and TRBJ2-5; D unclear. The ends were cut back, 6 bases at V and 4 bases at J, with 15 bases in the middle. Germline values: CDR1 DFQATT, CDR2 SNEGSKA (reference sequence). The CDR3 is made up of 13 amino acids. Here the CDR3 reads CSADEVSRETQYF. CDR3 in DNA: TGCAGTGCGGACGAGGTGTCTAGAGAGACCCAGTACTTC.

The CDR3 sequence: CASSLAEGRDEQFF. The CDR3 coding sequence is TGTGCCAGCAGTTTAGCTGAGGGACGGGATGAGCAGTTCTTC. The V call is TRBV12-3 or TRBV12-4, the J call TRBJ2-1, with D perhaps given as TRBD1 or TRBD2 (5 bases each). With 0 bases removed from V and 8 bases from J, the gap between germline ends came to 11 bases. CDR3 size: 14 residues.

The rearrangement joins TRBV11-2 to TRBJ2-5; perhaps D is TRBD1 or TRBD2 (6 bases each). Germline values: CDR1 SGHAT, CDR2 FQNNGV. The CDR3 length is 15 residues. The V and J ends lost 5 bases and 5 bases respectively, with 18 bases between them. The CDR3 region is CASSPRGQLGETQYF. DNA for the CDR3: TGTGCCAGCAGCCCCCGGGGGCAACTAGGGGAGACCCAGTACTTC.

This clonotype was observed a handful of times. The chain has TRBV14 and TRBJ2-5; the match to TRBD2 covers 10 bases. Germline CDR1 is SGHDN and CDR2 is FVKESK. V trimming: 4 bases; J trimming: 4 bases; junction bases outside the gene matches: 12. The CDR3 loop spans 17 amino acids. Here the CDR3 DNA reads TGTGCCAGCAGCCGAAAGTTCCTAGCGGGAGCCATAGAGACCCAGTACTTC. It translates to CASSRKFLAGAIETQYF.

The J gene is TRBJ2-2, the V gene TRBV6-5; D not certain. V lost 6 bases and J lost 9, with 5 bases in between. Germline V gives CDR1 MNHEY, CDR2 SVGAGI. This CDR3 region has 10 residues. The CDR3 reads CASSRRELFF. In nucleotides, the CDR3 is TGTGCCAGCAGCCGCCGGGAGCTGTTTTTT.

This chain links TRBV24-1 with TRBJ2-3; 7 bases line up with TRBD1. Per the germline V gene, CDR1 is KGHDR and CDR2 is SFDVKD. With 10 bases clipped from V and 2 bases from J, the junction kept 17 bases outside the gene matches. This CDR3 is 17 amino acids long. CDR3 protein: CATSPVTGNRNTDTQYF. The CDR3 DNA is TGTGCCACTTCACCGGTGACAGGGAATAGAAACACAGATACGCAGTATTTT.

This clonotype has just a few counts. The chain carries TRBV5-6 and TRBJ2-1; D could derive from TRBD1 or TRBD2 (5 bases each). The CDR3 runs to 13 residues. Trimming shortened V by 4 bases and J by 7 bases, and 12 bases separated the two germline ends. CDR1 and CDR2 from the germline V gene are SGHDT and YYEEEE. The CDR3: CASSAGDRNEQFF. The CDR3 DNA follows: TGTGCCAGCAGCGCCGGGGACCGGAATGAGCAGTTCTTC.

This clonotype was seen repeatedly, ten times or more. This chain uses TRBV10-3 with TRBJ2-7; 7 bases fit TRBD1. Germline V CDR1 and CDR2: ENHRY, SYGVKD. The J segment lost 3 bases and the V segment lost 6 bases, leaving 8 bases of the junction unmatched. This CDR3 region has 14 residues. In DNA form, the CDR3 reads TGTGCCATCAGGCCGACAGGGTCGAACTACGAGCAGTACTTC. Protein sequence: CAIRPTGSNYEQYF.

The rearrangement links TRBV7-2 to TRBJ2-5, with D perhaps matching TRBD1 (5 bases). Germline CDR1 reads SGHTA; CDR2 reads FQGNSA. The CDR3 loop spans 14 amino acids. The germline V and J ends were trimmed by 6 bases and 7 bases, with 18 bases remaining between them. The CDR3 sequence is CASSLDRLAGTQYF. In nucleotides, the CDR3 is TGTGCCAGCAGTCTAGACAGACTTGCTGGGACCCAGTACTTC.

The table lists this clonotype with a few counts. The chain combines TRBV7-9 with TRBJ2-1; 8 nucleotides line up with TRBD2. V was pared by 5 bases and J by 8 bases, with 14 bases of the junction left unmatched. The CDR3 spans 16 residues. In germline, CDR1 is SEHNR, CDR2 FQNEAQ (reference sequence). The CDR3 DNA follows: TGTGCCAGCAGCCCGCACCCCGCCAGAGCGGGAGATGAGCAGTTCTTC. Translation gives CASSPHPARAGDEQFF.

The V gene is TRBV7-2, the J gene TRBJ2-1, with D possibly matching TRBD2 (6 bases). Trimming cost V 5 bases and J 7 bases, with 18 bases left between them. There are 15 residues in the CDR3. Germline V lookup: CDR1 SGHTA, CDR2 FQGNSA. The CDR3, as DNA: TGTGCCAGCAGCCTTTCCGGGACTTCTCCTAATGAGCAGTTCTTC. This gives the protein CASSLSGTSPNEQFF.